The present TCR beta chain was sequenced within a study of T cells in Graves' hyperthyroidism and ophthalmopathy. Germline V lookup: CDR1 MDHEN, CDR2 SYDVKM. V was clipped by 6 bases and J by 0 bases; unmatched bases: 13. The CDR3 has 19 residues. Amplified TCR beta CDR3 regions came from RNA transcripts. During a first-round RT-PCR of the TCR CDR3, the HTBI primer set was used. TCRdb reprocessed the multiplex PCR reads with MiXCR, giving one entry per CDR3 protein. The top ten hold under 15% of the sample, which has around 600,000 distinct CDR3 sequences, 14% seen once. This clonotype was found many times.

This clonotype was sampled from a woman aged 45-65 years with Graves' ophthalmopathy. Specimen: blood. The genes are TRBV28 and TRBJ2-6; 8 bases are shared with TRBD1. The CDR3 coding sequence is TGTGCCAGCAGCAAATTAGGCCGGGACAGGAGCTCTGGGGCCAACGTCCTGACTTTC. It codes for CASSKLGRDRSSGANVLTF.